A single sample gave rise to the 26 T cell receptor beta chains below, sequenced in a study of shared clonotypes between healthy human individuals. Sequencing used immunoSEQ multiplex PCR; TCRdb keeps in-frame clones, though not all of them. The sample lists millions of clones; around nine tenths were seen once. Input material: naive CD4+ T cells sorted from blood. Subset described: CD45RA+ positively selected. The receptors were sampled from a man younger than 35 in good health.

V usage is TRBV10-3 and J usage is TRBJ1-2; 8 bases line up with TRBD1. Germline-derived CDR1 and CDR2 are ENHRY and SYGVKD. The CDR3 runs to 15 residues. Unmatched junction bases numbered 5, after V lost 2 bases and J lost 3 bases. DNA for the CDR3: TGTGCCATCAGTGAGGCAGGGGGCGCTGACTATGGCTACACCTTC. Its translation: CAISEAGGADYGYTF.

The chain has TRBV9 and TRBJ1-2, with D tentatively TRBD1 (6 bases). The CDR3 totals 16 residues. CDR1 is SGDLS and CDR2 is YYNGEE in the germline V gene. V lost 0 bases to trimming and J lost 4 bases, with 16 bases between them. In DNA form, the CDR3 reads TGTGCCAGCAGCGTAGACGAGACCGGGGGGCTCTATGGCTACACCTTC. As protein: CASSVDETGGLYGYTF.

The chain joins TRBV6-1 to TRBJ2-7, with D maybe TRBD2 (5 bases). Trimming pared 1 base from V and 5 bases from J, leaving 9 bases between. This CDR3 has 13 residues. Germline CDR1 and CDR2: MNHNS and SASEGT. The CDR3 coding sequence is TGTGCCAGCAGTGAAGTGAGGCGGGACGAGCAGTACTTC. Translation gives CASSEVRRDEQYF.

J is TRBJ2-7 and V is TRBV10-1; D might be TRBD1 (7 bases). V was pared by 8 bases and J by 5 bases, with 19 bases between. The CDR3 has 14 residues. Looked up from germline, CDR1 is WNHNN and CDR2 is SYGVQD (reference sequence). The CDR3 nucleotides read TGCGCCAGCTCCATTGGAGGGGGCTCGGACGAGCAGTACTTC. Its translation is CASSIGGGSDEQYF.

DNA for the CDR3: TGCGCCAGCAGCTTAACCGCCGGGACAGGGACCGGGGAGCTGTTTTTT. It yields the protein CASSLTAGTGTGELFF. This sequence joins TRBV5-1 and TRBJ2-2; the match to TRBD1 covers 9 bases. The CDR3 has 16 amino acids. The ends lost 2 bases at V and 5 bases at J; junction bases unmatched: 7. In germline, CDR1 is SGHRS, CDR2 YFSETQ. The full variable domain, with the rest looked up from reference TRBV5-1 and TRBJ2-2, is KAGVTQTPRYLIKTRGQQVTLSCSPISGHRSVSWYQQTPGQGLQFLFEYFSETQRNKGNFPGRFSGRQFSNSRSEMNVSTLELGDSALYLCASSLTAGTGTGELFFGEGSRLTVL.

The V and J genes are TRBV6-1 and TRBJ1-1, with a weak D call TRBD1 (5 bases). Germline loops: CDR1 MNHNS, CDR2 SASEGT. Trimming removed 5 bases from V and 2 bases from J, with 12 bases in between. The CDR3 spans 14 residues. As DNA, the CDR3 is TGTGCCAGCAGTTGGGCCCAGGGTAACACTGAAGCTTTCTTT. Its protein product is CASSWAQGNTEAFF.

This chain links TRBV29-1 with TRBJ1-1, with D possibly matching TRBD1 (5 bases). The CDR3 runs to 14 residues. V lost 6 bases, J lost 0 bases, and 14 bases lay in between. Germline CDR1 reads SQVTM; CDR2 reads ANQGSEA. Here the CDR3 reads CSVTLGALNTEAFF. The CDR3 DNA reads TGCAGCGTCACCCTAGGGGCGTTGAACACTGAAGCTTTCTTT.

CDR3 protein: CASSVAGAQETQYF. The CDR3 DNA reads as TGTGCCAGCAGCGTAGCGGGGGCCCAAGAGACCCAGTACTTC. The chain combines TRBV9 with TRBJ2-5; D might be TRBD1 or TRBD2, each matching 6 bases. Trimming removed 0 bases from V and 1 base from J, with 7 bases in between. In germline, CDR1 is SGDLS, CDR2 YYNGEE. The CDR3 loop spans 14 amino acids.

CDR3 region: CASSLRTVSYGYTF. The CDR3 DNA follows: TGTGCCAGCAGTTTACGGACAGTGAGCTATGGCTACACCTTC. The chain links TRBV27 to TRBJ1-2, with a tentative D call TRBD1 (6 bases). This CDR3 is built from 14 residues. Between the trimmed V and J ends, which lost 2 bases and 4 bases, there was a span of 11 bases. Per germline, CDR1 MNHEY and CDR2 SMNVEV (reference sequence).

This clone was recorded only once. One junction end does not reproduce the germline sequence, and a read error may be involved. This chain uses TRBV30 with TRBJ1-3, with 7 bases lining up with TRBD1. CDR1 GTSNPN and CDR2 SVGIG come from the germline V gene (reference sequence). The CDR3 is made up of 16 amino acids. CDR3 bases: TGTGCCTGGAGCCTCGAGGGACAGCTTTTCGGAAGCACCATATATTTT. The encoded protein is CAWSLEGQLFGSTIYF.

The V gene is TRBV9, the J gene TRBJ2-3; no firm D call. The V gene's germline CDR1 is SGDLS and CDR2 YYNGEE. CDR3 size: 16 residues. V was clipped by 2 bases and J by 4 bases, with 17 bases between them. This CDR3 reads CASSVMTGDVADTQYF. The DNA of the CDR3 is TGTGCCAGCAGCGTTATGACTGGCGACGTGGCAGATACGCAGTATTTT.

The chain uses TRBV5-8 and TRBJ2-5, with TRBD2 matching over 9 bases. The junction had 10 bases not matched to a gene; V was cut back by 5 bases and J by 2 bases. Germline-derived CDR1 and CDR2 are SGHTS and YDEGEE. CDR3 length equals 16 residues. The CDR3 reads CASSVQAGGLQETQYF. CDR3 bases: TGTGCCAGCAGTGTTCAAGCGGGGGGACTTCAAGAGACCCAGTACTTC.

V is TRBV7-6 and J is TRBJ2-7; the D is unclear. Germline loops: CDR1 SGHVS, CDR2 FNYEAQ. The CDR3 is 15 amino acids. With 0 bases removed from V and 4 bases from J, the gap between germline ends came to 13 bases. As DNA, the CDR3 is TGTGCCAGCAGCTTAGCCCCAGCGTCAGAATACGAGCAGTACTTC. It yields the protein CASSLAPASEYEQYF.

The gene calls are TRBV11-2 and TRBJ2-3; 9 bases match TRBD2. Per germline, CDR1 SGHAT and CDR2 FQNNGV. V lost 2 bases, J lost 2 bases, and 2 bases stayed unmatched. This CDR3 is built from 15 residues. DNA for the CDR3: TGTGCCAGCAGCTTAATAGCGGGGGTCACAGATACGCAGTATTTT. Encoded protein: CASSLIAGVTDTQYF.

The CDR3 region is CASSLKAGDSYEQYF. The CDR3 DNA is TGTGCCAGCAGCTTGAAGGCGGGGGACTCCTACGAGCAGTACTTC. V and J are TRBV7-9 and TRBJ2-7, with TRBD2 matching 7 bases. CDR3 length equals 15 residues. Trimming removed 3 bases from V and 0 bases from J; junction bases left unmatched: 5. Germline values: CDR1 SEHNR, CDR2 FQNEAQ (reference sequence).

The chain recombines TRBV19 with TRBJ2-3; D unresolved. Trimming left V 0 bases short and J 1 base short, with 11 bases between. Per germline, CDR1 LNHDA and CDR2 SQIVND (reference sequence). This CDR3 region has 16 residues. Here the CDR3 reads CASSIEVAGGTDTQYF. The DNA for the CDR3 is TGTGCCAGTAGTATAGAGGTCGCAGGAGGCACAGATACGCAGTATTTT. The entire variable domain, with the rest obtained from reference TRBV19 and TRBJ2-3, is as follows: DGGITQSPKYLFRKEGQNVTLSCEQNLNHDAMYWYRQDPGQGLRLIYYSQIVNDFQKGDIAEGYSVSREKKESFPLTVTSAQKNPTAFYLCASSIEVAGGTDTQYFGPGTRLTVL.

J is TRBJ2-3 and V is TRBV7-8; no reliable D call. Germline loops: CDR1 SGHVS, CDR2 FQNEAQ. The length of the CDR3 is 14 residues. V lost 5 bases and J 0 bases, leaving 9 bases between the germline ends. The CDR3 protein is CASSPDLSTDTQYF. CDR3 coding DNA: TGTGCCAGCAGCCCAGATTTGAGCACAGATACGCAGTATTTT.

As DNA, the CDR3 is TGTGCCAGCTCAAACCCGACCCCAACTAATGAAAAACTGTTTTTT. As protein: CASSNPTPTNEKLFF. This chain joins TRBV18 and TRBJ1-4; D is unclear. Trimming stripped 5 bases from V and 0 bases from J, with 10 bases between. Germline V gives CDR1 KGHSH, CDR2 LQKENI. CDR3 length: 15 residues.

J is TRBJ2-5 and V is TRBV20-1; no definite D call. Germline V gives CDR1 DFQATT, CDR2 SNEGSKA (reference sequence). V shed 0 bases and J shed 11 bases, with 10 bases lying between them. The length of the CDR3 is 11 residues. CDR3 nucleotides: TGCAGTGCTAGAGAATCATCAGAGCAGTACTTC. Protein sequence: CSARESSEQYF.

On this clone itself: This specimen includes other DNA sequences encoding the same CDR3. In nucleotides, the CDR3 is TGTGCCAGCAGTTTACGGCAGAACACTGAAGCTTTCTTT. This encodes CASSLRQNTEAFF. The chain has TRBV28 and TRBJ1-1; D not resolved. Germline V gives CDR1 MDHEN, CDR2 SYDVKM. The CDR3 sequence is 13 residues long. Trimming left V 2 bases short and J 1 base short, with 5 bases between.

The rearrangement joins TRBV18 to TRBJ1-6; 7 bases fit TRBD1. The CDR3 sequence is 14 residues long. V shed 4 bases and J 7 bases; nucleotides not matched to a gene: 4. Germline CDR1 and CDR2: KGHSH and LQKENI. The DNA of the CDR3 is TGTGCCAGCTCACGGGGGACAGTGAATTCACCCCTCCACTTT. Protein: CASSRGTVNSPLHF. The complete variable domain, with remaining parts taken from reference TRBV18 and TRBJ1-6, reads NAGVMQNPRHLVRRRGQEARLRCSPMKGHSHVYWYRQLPEEGLKFMVYLQKENIIDESGMPKERFSAEFPKEGPSILRIQQVVRGDSAAYFCASSRGTVNSPLHFGNGTRLTVT.

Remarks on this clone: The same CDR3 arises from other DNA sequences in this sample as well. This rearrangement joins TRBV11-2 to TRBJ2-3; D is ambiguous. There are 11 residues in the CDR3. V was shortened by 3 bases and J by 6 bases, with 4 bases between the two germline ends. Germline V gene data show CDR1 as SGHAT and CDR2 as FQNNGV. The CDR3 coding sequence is TGTGCCAGCAGCTTCGGGGATACGCAGTATTTT. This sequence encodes CASSFGDTQYF.

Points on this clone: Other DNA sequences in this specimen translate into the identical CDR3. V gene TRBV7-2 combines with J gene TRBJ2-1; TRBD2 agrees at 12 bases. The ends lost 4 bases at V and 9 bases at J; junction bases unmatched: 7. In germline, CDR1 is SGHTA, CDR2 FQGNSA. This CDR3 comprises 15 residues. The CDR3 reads CASSSRLAGVGEQFF. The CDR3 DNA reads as TGTGCCAGCAGCTCTAGACTAGCGGGAGTCGGTGAGCAGTTCTTC.

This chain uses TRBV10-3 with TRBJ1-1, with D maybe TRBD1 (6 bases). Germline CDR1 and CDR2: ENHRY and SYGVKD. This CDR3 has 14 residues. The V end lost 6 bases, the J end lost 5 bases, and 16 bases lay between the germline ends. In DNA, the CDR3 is TGTGCCATCAGGGCGGCAGGGGTGGGAACTGAAGCTTTCTTT. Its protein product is CAIRAAGVGTEAFF.

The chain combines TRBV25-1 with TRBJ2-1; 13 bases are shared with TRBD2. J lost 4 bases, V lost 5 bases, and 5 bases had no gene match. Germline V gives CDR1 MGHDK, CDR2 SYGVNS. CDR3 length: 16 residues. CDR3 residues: CASSQTSGGTYNEQFF. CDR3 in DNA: TGTGCCAGCAGTCAGACTAGCGGGGGGACTTACAATGAGCAGTTCTTC.

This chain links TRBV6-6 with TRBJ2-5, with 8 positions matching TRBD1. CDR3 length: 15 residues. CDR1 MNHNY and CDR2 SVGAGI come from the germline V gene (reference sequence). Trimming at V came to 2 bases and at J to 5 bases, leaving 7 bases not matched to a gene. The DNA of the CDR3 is TGTGCCAGCAGTTACAGCGCAGGGGGCGCGGAGACCCAGTACTTC. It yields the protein CASSYSAGGAETQYF.